The 10 T cell receptor beta chains presented below share a single source sample, sequenced in a study of blood T cell repertoires in COVID-19. Measured with immunoSEQ multiplex PCR; TCRdb has only the in-frame clones, and not every one. The table has about 310,000 clones, under 90% seen once. What was sequenced was PBMCs or T cells enriched from blood (not recorded which). These receptors were obtained from a man aged 55-75 years who had recovered from COVID-19.

The chain employs TRBV19 and TRBJ2-1; TRBD2 might be the D (7 bases). Per germline, CDR1 LNHDA and CDR2 SQIVND (reference sequence). V was pared by 5 bases and J by 10 bases, with 24 bases between. The CDR3 length is 16 residues. The DNA of the CDR3 is TGTGCCAGTAGTCTACTGGGGGGGGCAGGACTCCCGGAGCAGTTCTTC. Residues: CASSLLGGAGLPEQFF.

This chain's CDR3 is CASSQAGDNTDTQYF. The CDR3, as DNA: TGCGCCAGCAGCCAGGCCGGGGACAACACAGATACGCAGTATTTT. V and J are TRBV5-1 and TRBJ2-3, with D possibly matching TRBD1 (6 bases). Germline values: CDR1 SGHRS, CDR2 YFSETQ. V was shortened by 4 bases and J by 2 bases, with 14 bases between the two germline ends. This CDR3 contains 15 residues.

The V and J genes are TRBV27 and TRBJ2-2; the match to TRBD2 covers 12 bases. V lost 5 bases and J lost 4; bases outside the gene matches: 8. Germline CDR1 reads MNHEY; CDR2 reads SMNVEV (reference sequence). This CDR3 is built from 17 residues. The DNA for the CDR3 is TGTGCCAGCAGTCCCCTGAAGACTAGCGGGAGCACCGGGGAGCTGTTTTTT. It translates to CASSPLKTSGSTGELFF.

This chain joins TRBV13 and TRBJ1-4; 7 bases are a match to TRBD1. The V segment lost 5 bases and the J segment 7 bases; nucleotides outside the gene matches: 10. CDR1 PRHDT and CDR2 FYEKMQ come from the germline V gene (reference sequence). There are 15 residues in the CDR3. The CDR3 coding sequence is TGTGCCAGCAGCCCCCGACAGGGAGAAGTTGAAAAACTGTTTTTT. Protein product: CASSPRQGEVEKLFF.

The V gene is TRBV12-3 or TRBV12-4, the J gene TRBJ2-7, with TRBD2 matching 8 bases. This CDR3 is built from 13 residues. J lost 3 bases, V lost 5 bases, and 3 bases had no gene match. The chain's CDR3 is CASSVSGSYEQYF. The DNA of the CDR3 is TGTGCCAGCAGTGTCAGCGGGAGCTACGAGCAGTACTTC.

This chain connects TRBV2 to TRBJ1-5; weak D call: TRBD1 (5 bases). Trimming cost V 7 bases and J 4 bases, with 11 bases left between them. The CDR3 is 13 amino acids. The germline CDR1 and CDR2 sequences are SNHLY and FYNNEI. DNA of the CDR3: TGTGCCAGCATAGCAGGGCGAAATCAGCCCCAGCATTTT. Translation gives CASIAGRNQPQHF.

V usage is TRBV19 and J usage is TRBJ1-6, with 7 bases aligning to TRBD1. With 6 bases clipped from V and 3 bases from J, the junction kept 11 bases outside the gene matches. CDR1 is LNHDA and CDR2 is SQIVND in the germline V gene (reference sequence). The length of the CDR3 is 17 residues. The DNA for the CDR3 is TGTGCCAGTAGCCCTAGGGAAGGGGGCTTCTATAATTCACCCCTCCACTTT. Encoded protein: CASSPREGGFYNSPLHF.

The chain uses TRBV10-3 and TRBJ2-7; D is unresolved. Trimming left V 1 base short and J 2 bases short, with 9 bases between. Germline loops: CDR1 ENHRY, CDR2 SYGVKD. This CDR3 contains 14 residues. The CDR3 nucleotides read TGTGCCATCAGTGAGTGGGCTGGAACCTACGAGCAGTACTTC. As protein: CAISEWAGTYEQYF.

This chain joins TRBV2 and TRBJ2-2, with D possibly matching TRBD1 (5 bases). V was shortened by 6 bases and J by 6 bases, with 8 bases between the two germline ends. Germline V CDR1 and CDR2: SNHLY, FYNNEI. The CDR3 runs to 12 residues. This CDR3 reads CASRQESGELFF. The CDR3 DNA reads TGTGCCAGCAGACAGGAGTCCGGGGAGCTGTTTTTT.

The CDR3 spells CASSPTGDNQPQHF. The CDR3 region has the DNA TGTGCCAGCAGCCCCACAGGGGACAATCAGCCCCAGCATTTT. The rearrangement uses TRBV6-2 or TRBV6-3 and TRBJ1-5; 7 positions match TRBD1. J gave up 3 bases and V 6 bases, and 5 bases lay outside the gene matches. Per the germline V gene, CDR1 is MNHEY and CDR2 is SVGEGT. The CDR3 totals 14 residues.